This T cell receptor (beta chain) was sequenced during a study of blood T cell repertoires in COVID-19. Study-wide background: In each case, the material was cDNA or gDNA derived from T cells, B-cell-depleted T cells, or PBMCs.

Source study methods: Estimation of nucleated cell counts was performed using reference gene primer amplification. TCRdb's table, derived via immunoSEQ multiplex PCR, lists solely in-frame clones and lacks some. V and J calls and clone size follow that table, whereas D and trimming were derived from the DNA. The data contain about 23,000 clones, approximately 86% of them singletons. Germline values: CDR1 LGHNA, CDR2 YSLEER. The CDR3 runs 13 residues. V shed 4 bases and J shed 3 bases, with 8 bases lying between them. The source of this sequence is a human donor with acute or convalescent COVID-19. The donor label of this sample is uncertain. Input material: peripheral blood. The genes are TRBV4-3 and TRBJ2-3, with D possibly being TRBD2 (5 bases). Here the CDR3 DNA reads TGCGCCAGCAGCCCTCCGGGGACAGATACGCAGTATTTT. Translating it yields CASSPPGTDTQYF.